Given below is one T cell receptor beta chain in context. Its specificity is not known. Staining for CD45RO/CCR7/CD25/CD127/CD95/CD27 allowed sorting of CD4+ naive, central memory, regulatory and stem cell-like memory cells. These data are taken from a study of beta chain features in type 1 diabetes. Findings and limits, study-wide: Shorter TCRB CDR3s, moderately but significantly so, marked every one of the four CD4+ subsets in Type 1 diabetes patients.

The germline V and J ends were trimmed by 2 bases and 0 bases, with 8 bases remaining between them. Germline V lookup: CDR1 SGDLS, CDR2 YYNGEE. The CDR3 runs 15 residues. Isolated RNA was reverse transcribed in full, so expressed TCRB transcripts were sequenced. Several million reads on average were seen across naive, central memory and regulatory T cell samples. TCRdb's copy holds only in-frame clones and misses some; the assay was immunoSEQ multiplex PCR. The sample shows approximately 160,000 clones, roughly 60% of them seen only once. This sequence joins TRBV9 and TRBJ2-2; TRBD2 might be the D (5 bases). The material sequenced was naive CD4+ T cells from blood. The sequence was collected from a young man with type 1 diabetes. The CDR3 bases are TGTGCCAGCAGCGTCCGGGGTGCGAACACCGGGGAGCTGTTTTTT. This sequence encodes CASSVRGANTGELFF.